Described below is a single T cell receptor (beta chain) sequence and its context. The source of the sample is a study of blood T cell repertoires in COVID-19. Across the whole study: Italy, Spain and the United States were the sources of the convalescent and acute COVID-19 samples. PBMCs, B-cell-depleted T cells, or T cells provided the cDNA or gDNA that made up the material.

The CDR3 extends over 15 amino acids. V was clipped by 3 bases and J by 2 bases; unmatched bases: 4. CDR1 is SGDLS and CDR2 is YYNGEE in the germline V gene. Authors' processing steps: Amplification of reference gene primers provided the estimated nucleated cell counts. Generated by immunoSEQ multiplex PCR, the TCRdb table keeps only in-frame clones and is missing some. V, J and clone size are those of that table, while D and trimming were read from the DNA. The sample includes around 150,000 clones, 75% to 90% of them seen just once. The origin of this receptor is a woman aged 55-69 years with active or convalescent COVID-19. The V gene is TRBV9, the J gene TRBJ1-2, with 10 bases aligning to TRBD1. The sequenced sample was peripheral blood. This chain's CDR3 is CASSETGGFNYGYTF. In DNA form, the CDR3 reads TGTGCCAGCAGCGAGACAGGGGGCTTCAACTATGGCTACACCTTC.